The rows below give T cell receptor beta chains drawn from one sample of a study of vaccination effects on CD4 cells after COVID-19. These receptors are not linked to any known antigen. The data were produced by immunoSEQ multiplex PCR, yet TCRdb's version contains in-frame clones alone and is incomplete. The sample has tens of thousands of clones; under 70% are singletons. The material was CD4+ T cells from PBMCs cultured with HCoV-OC43 spike peptides, obtained before COVID-19 vaccination. The receptors were gathered from a human donor who received a COVID-19 vaccine. The CDR3 runs from the conserved cysteine through the conserved F or W. The D gene is left open where the match is weak. Rows may omit the clone size; those that give it use once, few, many or a size class.

TRBD2,TRBV4-1,.,TRBJ2-7,CASSQLSGRTLEQYF,TGCGCCAGCAGCCAACTTAGCGGGAGAACGCTCGAGCAGTACTTC
TRBD1,TRBV28,.,TRBJ2-5,CASSPQGATEETQYF,TGTGCCAGCAGTCCACAGGGGGCAACGGAAGAGACCCAGTACTTC
TRBD1,TRBV5-4,once,TRBJ2-7,CASSFGQGIYEQYF,TGTGCCAGCAGCTTTGGACAGGGGATCTACGAGCAGTACTTC
.,TRBV18,.,TRBJ1-1,CASSPLGVSQRGATEAFF,TGTGCCAGCTCACCTCTCGGCGTTTCCCAGAGGGGGGCCACTGAAGCTTTCTTT
.,TRBV9,.,TRBJ2-2,CASSPHVSLANTGELFF,TGTGCCAGCAGCCCCCACGTTAGCCTTGCGAACACCGGGGAGCTGTTTTTT
TRBD1,TRBV18,few,TRBJ1-1,CASSPGQFNTEAFF,TGTGCCAGCTCACCGGGACAGTTTAACACTGAAGCTTTCTTT
.,TRBV4-2,.,TRBJ1-5,CASSPPGAGEQHF,TGTGCCAGCAGCCCGCCAGGAGCCGGGGAGCAGCATTTT
TRBD1,TRBV5-5,few,TRBJ1-2,CASSYRTGSYGYTF,TGTGCCAGCAGCTATAGGACAGGATCGTATGGCTACACCTTC
.,TRBV19,.,TRBJ1-1,CASSIQGGNTEAFF,TGTGCCAGTAGTATACAAGGGGGGAACACTGAAGCTTTCTTT
TRBD1,TRBV19,.,TRBJ2-2,CASTPDRDTGELFF,TGTGCCAGTACCCCCGACAGGGACACCGGGGAGCTGTTTTTT
.,TRBV5-1,.,TRBJ2-7,CASIADSLEQYF,TGCGCCAGCATCGCGGACTCCCTAGAGCAGTACTTC
TRBD1,TRBV5-1,.,TRBJ2-2,CASSSRQGNTGELFF,TGCGCCAGCAGCTCCCGACAGGGGAACACCGGGGAGCTGTTTTTT
.,TRBV11-2,.,TRBJ2-5,CASSNSITAGGNQETQYF,TGTGCCAGCAGCAACAGTATTACCGCAGGGGGGAACCAAGAGACCCAGTACTTC
.,TRBV9,.,TRBJ1-2,CASSAPSTGYTF,TGTGCCAGCAGCGCCCCGTCCACTGGCTACACCTTC
.,TRBV30,few,TRBJ1-2,CAWSVGGYGYGYTF,TGTGCCTGGAGTGTAGGAGGGTATGGCTATGGCTACACCTTC